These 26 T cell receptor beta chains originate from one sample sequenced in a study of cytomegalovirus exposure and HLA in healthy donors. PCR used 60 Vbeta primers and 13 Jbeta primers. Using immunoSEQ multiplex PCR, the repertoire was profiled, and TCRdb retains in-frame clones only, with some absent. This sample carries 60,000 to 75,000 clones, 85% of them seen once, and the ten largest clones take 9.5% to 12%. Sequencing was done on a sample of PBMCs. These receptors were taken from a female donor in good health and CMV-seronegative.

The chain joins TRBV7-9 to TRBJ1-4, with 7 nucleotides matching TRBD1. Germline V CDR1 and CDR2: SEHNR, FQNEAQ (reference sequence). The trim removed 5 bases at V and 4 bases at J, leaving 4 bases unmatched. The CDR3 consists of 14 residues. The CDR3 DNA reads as TGTGCCAGCAGCCACCAGGGGGGTAATGAAAAACTGTTTTTT. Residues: CASSHQGGNEKLFF.

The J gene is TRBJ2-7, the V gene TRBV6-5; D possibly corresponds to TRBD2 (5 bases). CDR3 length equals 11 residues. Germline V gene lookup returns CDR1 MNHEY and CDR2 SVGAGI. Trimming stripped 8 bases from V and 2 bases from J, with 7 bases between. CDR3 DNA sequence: TGTGCCAGCCGAGCGGCCTACGAGCAGTACTTC. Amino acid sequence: CASRAAYEQYF.

In nucleotides, the CDR3 is TGTGCCAGCAGCTCAAAGGGGGCGTCAAATGAAAAACTGTTTTTT. Its protein product is CASSSKGASNEKLFF. The chain employs TRBV6-6 and TRBJ1-4, with 7 bases that match TRBD1. The V gene end was trimmed by 6 bases and the J gene end by 5 bases; junction bases not matched to a gene: 9. The CDR3 extends over 15 amino acids. From germline, CDR1 is MNHNY and CDR2 SVGAGI (reference sequence).

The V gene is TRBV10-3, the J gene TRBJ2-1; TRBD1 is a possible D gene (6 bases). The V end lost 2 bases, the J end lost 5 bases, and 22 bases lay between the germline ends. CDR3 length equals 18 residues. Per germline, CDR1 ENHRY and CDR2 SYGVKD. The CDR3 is CAISENLGVGDMNNEQFF. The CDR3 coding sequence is TGTGCCATCAGTGAGAATCTAGGGGTAGGGGACATGAACAATGAGCAGTTCTTC.

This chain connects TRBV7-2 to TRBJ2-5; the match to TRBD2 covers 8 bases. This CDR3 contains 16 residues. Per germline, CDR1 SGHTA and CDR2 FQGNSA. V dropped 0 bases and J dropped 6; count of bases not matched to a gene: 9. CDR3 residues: CASSLAYSGGGKTQYF. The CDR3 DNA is TGTGCCAGCAGCTTAGCATATTCGGGGGGGGGAAAGACCCAGTACTTC.

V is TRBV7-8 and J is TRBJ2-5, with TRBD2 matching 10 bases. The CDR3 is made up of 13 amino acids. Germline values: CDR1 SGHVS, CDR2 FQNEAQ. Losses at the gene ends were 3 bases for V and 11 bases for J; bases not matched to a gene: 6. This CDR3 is CASSFPGTSVQYF. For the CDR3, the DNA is TGTGCCAGCAGCTTCCCCGGGACTAGCGTACAGTACTTC.

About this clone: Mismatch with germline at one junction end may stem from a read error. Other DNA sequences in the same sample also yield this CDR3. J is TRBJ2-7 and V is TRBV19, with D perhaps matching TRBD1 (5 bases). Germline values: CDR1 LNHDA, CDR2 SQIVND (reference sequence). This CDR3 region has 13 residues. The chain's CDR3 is CASSPADTYEQYF. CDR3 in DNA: TGCGCCAGTAGTCCTGCGGACACTTACGAGCAGTACTTC.

The CDR3 sequence is CASSLAPGGNQPQHF. The DNA for the CDR3 is TGCGCCAGCAGCTTAGCCCCAGGGGGCAATCAGCCCCAGCATTTT. This chain uses TRBV5-1 with TRBJ1-5, with D perhaps TRBD1 (6 bases). V was pared by 2 bases and J by 2 bases, with 11 bases between. This CDR3 region has 15 residues. The germline gives CDR1 SGHRS, CDR2 YFSETQ.

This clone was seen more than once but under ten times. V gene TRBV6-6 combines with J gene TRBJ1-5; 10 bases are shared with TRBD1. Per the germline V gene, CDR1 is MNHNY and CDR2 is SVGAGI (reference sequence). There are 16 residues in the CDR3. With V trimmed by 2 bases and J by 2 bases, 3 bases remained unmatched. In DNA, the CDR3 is TGTGCCAGCAGTTACCGTGGGACAGGGGGCAATCAGCCCCAGCATTTT. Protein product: CASSYRGTGGNQPQHF.

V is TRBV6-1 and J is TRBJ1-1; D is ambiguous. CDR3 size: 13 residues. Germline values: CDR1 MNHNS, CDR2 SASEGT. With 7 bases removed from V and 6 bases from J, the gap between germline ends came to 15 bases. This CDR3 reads CASTKTQRAEAFF. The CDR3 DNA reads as TGTGCCAGCACTAAGACACAGAGAGCTGAAGCTTTCTTT.

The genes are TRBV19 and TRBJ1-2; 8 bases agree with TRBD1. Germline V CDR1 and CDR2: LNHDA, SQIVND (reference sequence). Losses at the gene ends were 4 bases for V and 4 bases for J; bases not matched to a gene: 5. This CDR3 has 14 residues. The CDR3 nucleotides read TGTGCCAGTAGTAGGGAGACAGGGGCCTATGGCTACACCTTC. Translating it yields CASSRETGAYGYTF.

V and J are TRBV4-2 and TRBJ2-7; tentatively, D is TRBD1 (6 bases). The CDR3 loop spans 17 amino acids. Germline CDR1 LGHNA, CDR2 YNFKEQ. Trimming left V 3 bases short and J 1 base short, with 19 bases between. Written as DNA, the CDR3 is TGTGCCAGCAGCCAGCTGGCCGGCGACAGGCAATCCTACGAGCAGTACTTC. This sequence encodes CASSQLAGDRQSYEQYF.

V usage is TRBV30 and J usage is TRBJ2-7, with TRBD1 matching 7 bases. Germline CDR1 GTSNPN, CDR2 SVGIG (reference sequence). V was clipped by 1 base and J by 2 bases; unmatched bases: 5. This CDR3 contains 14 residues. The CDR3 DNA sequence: TGTGCCTGGAGTGGTCGGACAGGCCCCTACGAGCAGTACTTC. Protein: CAWSGRTGPYEQYF.

CDR3 bases: TGTGCCTGGAGTGTGGGGGCTGCCGAGCAGTACTTC. Protein product: CAWSVGAAEQYF. The chain couples TRBV30 to TRBJ2-7, with D perhaps TRBD1 (6 bases). CDR1 GTSNPN and CDR2 SVGIG come from the germline V gene (reference sequence). This CDR3 is 12 amino acids long. V lost 0 bases and J 6 bases, leaving 9 bases between the germline ends.

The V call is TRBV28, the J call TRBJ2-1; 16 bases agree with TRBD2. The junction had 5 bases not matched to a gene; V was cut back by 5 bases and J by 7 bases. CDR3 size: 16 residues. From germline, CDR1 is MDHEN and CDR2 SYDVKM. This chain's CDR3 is CASSLPGLAGGNEQFF. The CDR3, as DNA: TGTGCCAGCAGTCTACCGGGACTAGCGGGAGGGAATGAGCAGTTCTTC.

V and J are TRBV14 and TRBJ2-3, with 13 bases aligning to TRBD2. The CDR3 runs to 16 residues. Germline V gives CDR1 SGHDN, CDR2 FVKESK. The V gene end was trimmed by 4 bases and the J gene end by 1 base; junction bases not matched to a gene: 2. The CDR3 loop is CASSPGLAGGTDTQYF. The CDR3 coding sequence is TGTGCCAGCAGCCCCGGACTAGCGGGGGGCACAGATACGCAGTATTTT.

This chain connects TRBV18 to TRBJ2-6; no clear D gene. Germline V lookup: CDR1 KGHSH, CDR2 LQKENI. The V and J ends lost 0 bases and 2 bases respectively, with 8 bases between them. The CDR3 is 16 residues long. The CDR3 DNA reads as TGTGCCAGCTCACCACCGGGCCTGACTGGGGCCAACGTCCTGACTTTC. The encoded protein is CASSPPGLTGANVLTF.

The CDR3 coding sequence is TGTGCCAGCAGCTTAGGACAGGAGCCCTCTGGGGCCAACGTCCTGACTTTC. Its translation: CASSLGQEPSGANVLTF. The chain is built from TRBV11-3 and TRBJ2-6, with D perhaps TRBD1 (6 bases). Germline V gene data show CDR1 as SGHNT and CDR2 as YENEEA. V was trimmed by 1 base and J by 0 bases, leaving 10 bases between them. The CDR3 contains 17 residues.

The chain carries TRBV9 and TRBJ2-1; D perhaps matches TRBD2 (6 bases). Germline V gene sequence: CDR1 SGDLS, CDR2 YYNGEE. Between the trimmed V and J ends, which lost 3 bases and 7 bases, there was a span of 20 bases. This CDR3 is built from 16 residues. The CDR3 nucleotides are TGTGCCAGCAGCGCCTTCATGACTAGGGGCCTGAATGAGCAGTTCTTC. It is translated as CASSAFMTRGLNEQFF.

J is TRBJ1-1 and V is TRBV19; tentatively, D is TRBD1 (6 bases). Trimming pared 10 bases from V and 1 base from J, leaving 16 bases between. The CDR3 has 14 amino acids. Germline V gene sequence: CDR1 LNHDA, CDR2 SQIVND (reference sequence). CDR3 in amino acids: CATLGRGANTEAFF. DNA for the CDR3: TGTGCCACCCTAGGCAGGGGCGCGAACACTGAAGCTTTCTTT.

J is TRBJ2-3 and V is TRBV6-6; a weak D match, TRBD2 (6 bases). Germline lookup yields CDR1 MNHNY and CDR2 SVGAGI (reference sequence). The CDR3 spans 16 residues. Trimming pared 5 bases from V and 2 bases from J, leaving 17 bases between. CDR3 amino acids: CASSAHSGRNTDTQYF. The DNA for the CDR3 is TGTGCCAGCAGTGCACATAGCGGTCGTAACACAGATACGCAGTATTTT.

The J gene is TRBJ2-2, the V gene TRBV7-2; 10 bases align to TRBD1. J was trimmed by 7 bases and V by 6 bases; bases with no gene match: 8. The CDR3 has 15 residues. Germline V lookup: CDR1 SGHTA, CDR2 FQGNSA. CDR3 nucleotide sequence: TGTGCCAGCAGTTACTGGACAGGGGGAAGCGGGGAGCTGTTTTTT. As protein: CASSYWTGGSGELFF.

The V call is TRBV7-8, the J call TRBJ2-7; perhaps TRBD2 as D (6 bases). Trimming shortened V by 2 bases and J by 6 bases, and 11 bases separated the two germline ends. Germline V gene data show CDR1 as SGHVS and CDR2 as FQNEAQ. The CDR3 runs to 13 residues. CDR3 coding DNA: TGTGCCAGCAGCTTAACTAGCTCGGGCGAGCAGTACTTC. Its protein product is CASSLTSSGEQYF.

The CDR3 loop is CASSRLDLNTEAFF. CDR3 DNA: TGTGCCAGCAGTCGACTAGACCTGAACACTGAAGCTTTCTTT. The rearrangement uses TRBV5-4 and TRBJ1-1, with D unclear. CDR3 size: 14 residues. Trimming removed 5 bases at V and 0 bases at J, with 11 bases between. Germline CDR1 reads SGHNT; CDR2 reads YYREEE (reference sequence).

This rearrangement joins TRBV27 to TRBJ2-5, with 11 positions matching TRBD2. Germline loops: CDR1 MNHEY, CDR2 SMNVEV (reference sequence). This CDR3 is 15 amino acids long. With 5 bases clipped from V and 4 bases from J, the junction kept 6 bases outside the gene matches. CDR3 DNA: TGTGCCAGCAGTACACTAGCGGGAGTCCCAGAGACCCAGTACTTC. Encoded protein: CASSTLAGVPETQYF.

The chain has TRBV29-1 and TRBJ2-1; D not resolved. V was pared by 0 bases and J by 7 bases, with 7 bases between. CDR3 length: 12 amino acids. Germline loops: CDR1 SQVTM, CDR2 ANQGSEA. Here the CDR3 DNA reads TGCAGCGTTGAAGAGGAGAGTAATGAGCAGTTCTTC. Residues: CSVEEESNEQFF.